Here is one T cell receptor (beta chain) with its context. Per germline, CDR1 SGHNT and CDR2 YYREEE (reference sequence). This CDR3 comprises 14 residues. V shed 5 bases and J shed 0 bases, with 9 bases lying between them. This sample stems from a study of blood T cell repertoires in COVID-19. Across the study: T cells, B-cell-depleted T cells, or PBMCs supplied cDNA or gDNA.

Assay used: immunoSEQ multiplex PCR; TCRdb lists only in-frame clones, some missing. The table shows about half a million clones, with around 85% occurring only once. The sample consisted of peripheral blood. The chain couples TRBV5-4 to TRBJ2-1; D may be TRBD1 (7 bases). The receptor was derived from a human donor in a cohort sampled during active COVID-19. The CDR3 spells CASSQGGSYNEQFF. CDR3 nucleotides: TGTGCCAGCAGTCAGGGGGGCTCCTACAATGAGCAGTTCTTC.